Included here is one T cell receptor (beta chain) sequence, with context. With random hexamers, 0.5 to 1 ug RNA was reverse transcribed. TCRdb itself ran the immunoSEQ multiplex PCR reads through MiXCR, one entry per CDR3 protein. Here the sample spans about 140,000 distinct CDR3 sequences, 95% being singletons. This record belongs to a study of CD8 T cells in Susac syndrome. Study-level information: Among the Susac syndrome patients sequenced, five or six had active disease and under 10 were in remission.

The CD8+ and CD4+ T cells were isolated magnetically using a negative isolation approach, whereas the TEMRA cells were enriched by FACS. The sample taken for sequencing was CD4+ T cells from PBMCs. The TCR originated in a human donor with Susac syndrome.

The DNA of the CDR3 is TGTGCCAGCAGCGTAGGGGGAGATTCCGTCTACGAGCAGTACTTC. This encodes CASSVGGDSVYEQYF. This rearrangement joins TRBV9 to TRBJ2-7; the D gene is possibly TRBD2 (5 bases). Germline V gives CDR1 SGDLS, CDR2 YYNGEE. This CDR3 is 15 amino acids long. V was pared by 0 bases and J by 3 bases, with 13 bases between.